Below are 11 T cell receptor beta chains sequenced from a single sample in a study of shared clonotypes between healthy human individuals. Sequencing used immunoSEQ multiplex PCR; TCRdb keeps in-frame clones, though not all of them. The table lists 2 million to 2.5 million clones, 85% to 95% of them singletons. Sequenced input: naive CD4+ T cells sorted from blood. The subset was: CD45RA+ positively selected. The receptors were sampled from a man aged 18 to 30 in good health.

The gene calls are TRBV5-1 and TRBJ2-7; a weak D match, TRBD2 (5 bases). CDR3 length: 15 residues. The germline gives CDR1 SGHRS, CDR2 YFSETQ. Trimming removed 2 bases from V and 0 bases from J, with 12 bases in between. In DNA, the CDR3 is TGCGCCAGCAGCTTCGAGGGATTTAGCTCCTACGAGCAGTACTTC. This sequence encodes CASSFEGFSSYEQYF.

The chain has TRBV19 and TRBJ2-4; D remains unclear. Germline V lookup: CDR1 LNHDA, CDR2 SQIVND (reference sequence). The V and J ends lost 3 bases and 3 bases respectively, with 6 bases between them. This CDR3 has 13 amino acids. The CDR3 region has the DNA TGTGCCAGTAGTATTGAGAGCAAAAACATTCAGTACTTC. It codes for CASSIESKNIQYF.

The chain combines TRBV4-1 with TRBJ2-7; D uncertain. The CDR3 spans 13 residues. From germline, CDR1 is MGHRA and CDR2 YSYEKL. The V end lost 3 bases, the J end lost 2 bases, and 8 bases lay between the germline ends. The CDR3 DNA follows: TGCGCCAGCAGCCATTCGCAGACCTACGAGCAGTACTTC. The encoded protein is CASSHSQTYEQYF.

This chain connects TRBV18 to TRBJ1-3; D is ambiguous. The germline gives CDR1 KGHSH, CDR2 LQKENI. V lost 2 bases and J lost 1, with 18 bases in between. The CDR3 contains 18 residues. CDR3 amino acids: CASSPSPSTLGSGNTIYF. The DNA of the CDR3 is TGTGCCAGCTCACCATCGCCTTCCACCCTAGGGTCTGGAAACACCATATATTTT.

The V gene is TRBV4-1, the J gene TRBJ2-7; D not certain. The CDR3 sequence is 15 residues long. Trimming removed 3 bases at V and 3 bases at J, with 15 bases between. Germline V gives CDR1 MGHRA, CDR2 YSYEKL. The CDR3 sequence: CASSQGIFPSYEQYF. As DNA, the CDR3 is TGCGCCAGCAGCCAGGGGATCTTCCCCAGCTACGAGCAGTACTTC.

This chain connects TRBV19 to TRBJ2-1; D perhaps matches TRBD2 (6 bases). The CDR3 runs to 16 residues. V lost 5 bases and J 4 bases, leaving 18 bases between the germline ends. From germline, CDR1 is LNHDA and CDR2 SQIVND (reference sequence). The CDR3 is CASSSAIAEIYNEQFF. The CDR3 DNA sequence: TGTGCCAGTAGTTCCGCTATAGCGGAAATTTACAATGAGCAGTTCTTC.

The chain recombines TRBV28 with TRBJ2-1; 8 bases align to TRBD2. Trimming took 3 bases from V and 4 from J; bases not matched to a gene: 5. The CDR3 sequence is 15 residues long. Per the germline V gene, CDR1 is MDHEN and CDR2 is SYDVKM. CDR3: CASSFPGGAYNEQFF. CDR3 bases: TGTGCCAGCAGTTTCCCCGGGGGGGCTTACAATGAGCAGTTCTTC.

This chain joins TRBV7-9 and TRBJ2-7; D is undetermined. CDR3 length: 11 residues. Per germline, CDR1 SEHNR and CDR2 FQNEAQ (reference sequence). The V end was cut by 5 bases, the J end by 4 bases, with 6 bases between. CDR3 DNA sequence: TGTGCCAGCAGCCGCCTTTACGAGCAGTACTTC. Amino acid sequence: CASSRLYEQYF.

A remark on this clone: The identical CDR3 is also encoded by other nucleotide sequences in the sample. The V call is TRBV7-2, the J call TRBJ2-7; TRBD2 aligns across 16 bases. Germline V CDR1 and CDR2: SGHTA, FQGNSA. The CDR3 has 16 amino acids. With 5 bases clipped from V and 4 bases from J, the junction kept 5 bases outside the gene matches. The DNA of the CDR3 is TGTGCCAGCAGCCCTGGGACTAGCGGGAGGGGGTACGAGCAGTACTTC. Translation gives CASSPGTSGRGYEQYF.

CDR3 bases: TGTGCCAGCAGTTATGGACAGCGTAATGAAAAACTGTTTTTT. It specifies CASSYGQRNEKLFF. This chain joins TRBV6-6 and TRBJ1-4; possible D gene TRBD1, 6 bases. Germline V gives CDR1 MNHNY, CDR2 SVGAGI (reference sequence). Trimming took 3 bases from V and 4 from J, leaving 9 bases between them. CDR3 length: 14 residues.

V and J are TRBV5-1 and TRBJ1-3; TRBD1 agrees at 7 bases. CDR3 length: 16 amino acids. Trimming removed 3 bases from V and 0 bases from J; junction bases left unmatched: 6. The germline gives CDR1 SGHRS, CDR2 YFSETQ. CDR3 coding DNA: TGCGCCAGCAGCTACGGGACAGACTACTCTGGAAACACCATATATTTT. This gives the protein CASSYGTDYSGNTIYF. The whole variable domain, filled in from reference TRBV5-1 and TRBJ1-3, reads KAGVTQTPRYLIKTRGQQVTLSCSPISGHRSVSWYQQTPGQGLQFLFEYFSETQRNKGNFPGRFSGRQFSNSRSEMNVSTLELGDSALYLCASSYGTDYSGNTIYFGEGSWLTVV.